This entry describes one TCR beta chain. Its target is not known. Primers: 60 Vbeta forward and 13 Jbeta reverse. TCRdb's copy holds only in-frame clones and misses some; the assay was immunoSEQ multiplex PCR. The sample shows about 180,000 clones, about four fifths of them seen only once. These data belong to a study of cytomegalovirus exposure and HLA in healthy donors. Broader study findings: Later analysis associated a missense DCLRE1C variant with TCR beta V- and J-gene trimming.

This CDR3 has 17 residues. With 2 bases removed from V and 0 bases from J, the gap between germline ends came to 15 bases. Germline V CDR1 and CDR2: LGHNT, FRNRAP. Healthy bone marrow donors supplied every sample. The chain recombines TRBV12-5 with TRBJ2-3; tentatively, D is TRBD2 (6 bases). This clonotype was sampled from a man in his forties or fifties in good health and CMV-seronegative. Sequencing was performed on PBMCs. CDR3 coding DNA: TGTGCTAGTGGTTTGCCCCGAGCGGGTACTAGCACAGATACGCAGTATTTT. As protein: CASGLPRAGTSTDTQYF.